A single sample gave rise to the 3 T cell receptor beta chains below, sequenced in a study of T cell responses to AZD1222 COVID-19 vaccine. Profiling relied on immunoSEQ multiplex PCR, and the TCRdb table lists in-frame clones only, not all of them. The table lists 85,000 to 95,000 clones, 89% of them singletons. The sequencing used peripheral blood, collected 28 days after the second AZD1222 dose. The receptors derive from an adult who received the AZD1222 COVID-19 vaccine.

For the CDR3, the DNA is TGTGCCAGCAGCCTCCTGACAGGGAGGCAGTTCTTC. It yields the protein CASSLLTGRQFF. The gene calls are TRBV11-3 and TRBJ2-1; 7 nucleotides line up with TRBD1. Germline V gene sequence: CDR1 SGHNT, CDR2 YENEEA. The CDR3 is 12 amino acids. V trimming: 5 bases; J trimming: 12 bases; junction bases outside the gene matches: 7. Combining the CDR3 with reference TRBV11-3 and TRBJ2-1 gives the whole variable domain EAGVVQSPRYKIIEKKQPVAFWCNPISGHNTLYWYLQNLGQGPELLIRYENEEAVDDSQLPKDRFSAERLKGVDSTLKIQPAELGDSAVYLCASSLLTGRQFFGPGTRLTVL.

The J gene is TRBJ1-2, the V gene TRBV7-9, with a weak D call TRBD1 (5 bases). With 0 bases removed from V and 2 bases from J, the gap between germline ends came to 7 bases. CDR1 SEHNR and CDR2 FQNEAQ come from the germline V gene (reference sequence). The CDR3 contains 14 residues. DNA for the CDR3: TGTGCCAGCAGCTTAGCGAGGGACAACTATGGCTACACCTTC. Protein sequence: CASSLARDNYGYTF. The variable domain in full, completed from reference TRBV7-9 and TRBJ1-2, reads DTGVSQNPRHKITKRGQNVTFRCDPISEHNRLYWYRQTLGQGPEFLTYFQNEAQLEKSRLLSDRFSAERPKGSFSTLEIQRTEQGDSAMYLCASSLARDNYGYTFGSGTRLTVV.

CDR3 coding DNA: TGTGCCAGCAGTGAAAGGGACGGTTCACCCCTCCACTTT. It codes for CASSERDGSPLHF. The genes are TRBV2 and TRBJ1-6; D perhaps matches TRBD1 (5 bases). Trimming removed 2 bases from V and 9 bases from J, with 8 bases in between. Germline assignment: CDR1 SNHLY and CDR2 FYNNEI. The CDR3 length is 13 residues.